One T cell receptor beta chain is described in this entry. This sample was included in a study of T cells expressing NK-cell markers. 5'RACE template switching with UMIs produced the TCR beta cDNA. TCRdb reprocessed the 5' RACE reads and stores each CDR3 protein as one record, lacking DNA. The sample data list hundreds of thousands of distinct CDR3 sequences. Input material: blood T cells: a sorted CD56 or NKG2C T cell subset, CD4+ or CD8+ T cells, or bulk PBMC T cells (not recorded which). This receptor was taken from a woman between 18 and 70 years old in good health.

CDR3 amino acids: CASRFSGKGAGELFF. This chain joins TRBV7-2 and TRBJ2-2; TCRdb designates TRBD2, a call that cannot be tested without DNA. The CDR3 length is 15 residues. CDR1 is SGHTA and CDR2 is FQGNSA in the germline V gene.